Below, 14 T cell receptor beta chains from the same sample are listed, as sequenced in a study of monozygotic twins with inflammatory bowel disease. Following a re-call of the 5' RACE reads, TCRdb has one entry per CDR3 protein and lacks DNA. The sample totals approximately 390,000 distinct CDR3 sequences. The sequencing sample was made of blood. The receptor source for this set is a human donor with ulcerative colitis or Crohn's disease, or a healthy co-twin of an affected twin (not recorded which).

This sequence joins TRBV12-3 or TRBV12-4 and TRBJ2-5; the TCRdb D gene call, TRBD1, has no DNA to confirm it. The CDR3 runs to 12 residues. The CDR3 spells CASSLRSQTQYF.

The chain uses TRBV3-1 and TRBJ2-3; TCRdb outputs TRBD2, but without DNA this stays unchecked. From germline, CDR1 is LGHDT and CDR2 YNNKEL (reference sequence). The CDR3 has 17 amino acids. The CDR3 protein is CASSLQGRGGRRDTQYF.

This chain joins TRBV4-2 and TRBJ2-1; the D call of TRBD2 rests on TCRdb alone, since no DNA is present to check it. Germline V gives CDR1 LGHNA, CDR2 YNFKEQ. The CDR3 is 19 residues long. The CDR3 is CASSVRGLAGEKTPDEQFF.

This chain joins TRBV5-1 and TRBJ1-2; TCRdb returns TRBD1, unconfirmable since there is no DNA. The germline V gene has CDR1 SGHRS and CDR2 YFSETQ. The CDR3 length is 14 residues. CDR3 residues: CASRPQWGADGYTF.

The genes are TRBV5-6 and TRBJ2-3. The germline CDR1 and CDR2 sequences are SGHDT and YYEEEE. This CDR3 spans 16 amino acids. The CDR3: CASSFGLAGGTDTQYF.

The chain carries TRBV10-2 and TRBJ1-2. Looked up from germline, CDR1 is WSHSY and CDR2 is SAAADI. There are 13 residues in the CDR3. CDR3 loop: CASSPGQRRGYTF.

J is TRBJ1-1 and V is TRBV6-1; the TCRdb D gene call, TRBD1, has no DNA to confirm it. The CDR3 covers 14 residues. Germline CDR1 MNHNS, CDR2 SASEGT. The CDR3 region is CASRAPGSNTEAFF.

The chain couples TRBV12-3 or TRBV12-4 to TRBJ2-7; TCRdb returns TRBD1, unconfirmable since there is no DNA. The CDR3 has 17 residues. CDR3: CASSSKRDRGKLYEQYF.

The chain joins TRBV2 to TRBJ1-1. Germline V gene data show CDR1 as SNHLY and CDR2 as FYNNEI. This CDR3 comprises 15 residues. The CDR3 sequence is CASSVWQPSVTEAFF.

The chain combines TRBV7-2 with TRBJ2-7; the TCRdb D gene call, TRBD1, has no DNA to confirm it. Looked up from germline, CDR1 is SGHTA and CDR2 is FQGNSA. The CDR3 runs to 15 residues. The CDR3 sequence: CASSFTGGSVYEQYF.

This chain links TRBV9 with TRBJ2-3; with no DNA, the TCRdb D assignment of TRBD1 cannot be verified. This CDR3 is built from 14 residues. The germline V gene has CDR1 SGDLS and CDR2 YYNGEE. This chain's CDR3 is CASSPSGAVDTQYF.

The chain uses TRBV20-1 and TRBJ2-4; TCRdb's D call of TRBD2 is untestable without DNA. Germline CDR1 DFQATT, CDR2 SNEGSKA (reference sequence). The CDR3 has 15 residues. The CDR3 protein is CSASNAGVGKNIQYF.

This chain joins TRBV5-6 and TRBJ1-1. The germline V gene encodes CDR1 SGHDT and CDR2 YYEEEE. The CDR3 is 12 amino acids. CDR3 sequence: CASSRQNTEAFF.

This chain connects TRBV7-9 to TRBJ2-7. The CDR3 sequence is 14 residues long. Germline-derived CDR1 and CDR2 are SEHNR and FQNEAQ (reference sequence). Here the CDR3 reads CASSLHGRAYEQYF.